The 25 T cell receptor beta chains below come from one sample, sequenced in a study of cytomegalovirus exposure and HLA in healthy donors. Primers included in the PCR were 60 Vbeta and 13 Jbeta primers. Repertoires were generated with immunoSEQ multiplex PCR, while TCRdb's copy carries only in-frame clones and drops some. This sample has 140,000 to 150,000 clones, with around 84% found just once. Material: PBMCs. All receptors come from a boy aged 2 to 10 in good health and CMV-seronegative.

This clone was detected only a few times. This chain uses TRBV5-1 with TRBJ1-1; D might be TRBD1 (6 bases). CDR1 SGHRS and CDR2 YFSETQ come from the germline V gene. The CDR3 consists of 14 residues. The V end lost 4 bases, the J end lost 1 base, and 11 bases lay between the germline ends. The CDR3 is CASSVTGGNTEAFF. The CDR3 coding sequence is TGCGCCAGCAGCGTGACAGGAGGGAACACTGAAGCTTTCTTT.

This clone appeared once. This chain links TRBV6-1 with TRBJ2-7; TRBD1 aligns across 9 bases. Trimming at V came to 0 bases and at J to 2 bases, leaving 5 bases not matched to a gene. CDR3 size: 16 residues. Germline CDR1 is MNHNS and CDR2 is SASEGT. DNA of the CDR3: TGTGCCAGCAGTGAAGCGCGGACAGGGGTTCCCTACGAGCAGTACTTC. Residues: CASSEARTGVPYEQYF.

The chain recombines TRBV29-1 with TRBJ2-5; TRBD2 aligns across 9 bases. Per germline, CDR1 SQVTM and CDR2 ANQGSEA. This CDR3 region has 17 residues. V lost 6 bases and J lost 5; bases outside the gene matches: 19. CDR3 loop: CSVTHPVPSGERETQYF. CDR3 bases: TGCAGCGTGACACATCCGGTGCCTAGCGGGGAAAGGGAGACCCAGTACTTC.

The chain links TRBV5-6 to TRBJ2-5, with D possibly matching TRBD2 (5 bases). The assigned J gene may be wrong: the sequence end matches TRBJ2-7 better. CDR3 length: 11 residues. Looked up from germline, CDR1 is SGHDT and CDR2 is YYEEEE. CDR3 DNA sequence: TGTGCCAGCAGCGACTACTACGAGCAGTACTTC. This translates into CASSDYYEQYF.

V usage is TRBV7-9 and J usage is TRBJ1-2; TRBD1 matches 9 bases. V lost 8 bases, J lost 5 bases, and 12 bases stayed unmatched. The CDR3 spans 15 residues. Per the germline V gene, CDR1 is SEHNR and CDR2 is FQNEAQ (reference sequence). The CDR3: CASRTDVGTGYGYTF. The CDR3 DNA follows: TGTGCCAGCCGCACCGACGTAGGGACAGGGTATGGCTACACCTTC.

V usage is TRBV5-4 and J usage is TRBJ2-3; D might be TRBD1 (6 bases). The CDR3 sequence is 16 residues long. Trimming removed 0 bases from V and 2 bases from J, with 13 bases in between. From germline, CDR1 is SGHNT and CDR2 YYREEE (reference sequence). The CDR3 bases are TGTGCCAGCAGCTTGGCAGGGACAAGACCCACAGATACGCAGTATTTT. This encodes CASSLAGTRPTDTQYF.

The V and J genes are TRBV11-3 and TRBJ2-7, with TRBD2 as a possible D gene (7 bases). The germline CDR1 and CDR2 sequences are SGHNT and YENEEA. The CDR3 spans 15 residues. V lost 5 bases to trimming and J lost 0 bases, with 14 bases between them. CDR3 loop: CASSRGEGVSYEQYF. The CDR3, as DNA: TGTGCCAGCAGCCGCGGGGAGGGGGTCTCCTACGAGCAGTACTTC.

In DNA form, the CDR3 reads TGTGCCAGCAGCGCTCTCAGCGGGGGGGCCTTGGGGGAGCAGTTCTTC. Translated: CASSALSGGALGEQFF. The V and J genes are TRBV9 and TRBJ2-1; the match to TRBD2 covers 10 bases. This CDR3 has 16 amino acids. Germline CDR1 reads SGDLS; CDR2 reads YYNGEE. Germline trimming cut 3 bases from V and 10 bases from J; bases unmatched to any gene: 13.

The rearrangement joins TRBV6-4 to TRBJ2-1; unclear D gene. Trimming took 4 bases from V and 7 from J, leaving 14 bases between them. The length of the CDR3 is 14 residues. Germline V gene data show CDR1 as MRHNA and CDR2 as SNTAGT. The CDR3 loop reads CASSATAEANEQFF. The CDR3 DNA follows: TGTGCCAGCAGTGCCACCGCCGAGGCGAATGAGCAGTTCTTC.

This chain uses TRBV19 with TRBJ2-3, with D perhaps TRBD2 (5 bases). Trimming left V 6 bases short and J 0 bases short, with 13 bases between. Germline V gene sequence: CDR1 LNHDA, CDR2 SQIVND (reference sequence). This CDR3 spans 15 amino acids. DNA for the CDR3: TGTGCCAGTAGGACGGGGTCCGCTAGCACAGATACGCAGTATTTT. Amino acid sequence: CASRTGSASTDTQYF.

The CDR3 DNA sequence: TGTGCCAGTAGTAGAATACCGGGACAGGGATCTCACACCATATATTTT. Protein product: CASSRIPGQGSHTIYF. V is TRBV19 and J is TRBJ1-3; 9 positions agree with TRBD1. The CDR3 has 16 amino acids. Germline CDR1 LNHDA, CDR2 SQIVND (reference sequence). Trimming took 4 bases from V and 8 from J; bases not matched to a gene: 12.

This chain uses TRBV28 with TRBJ1-5; D possibly corresponds to TRBD1 (5 bases). The germline V gene encodes CDR1 MDHEN and CDR2 SYDVKM. This CDR3 is 18 amino acids long. The germline V and J ends were trimmed by 6 bases and 2 bases, with 23 bases remaining between them. The CDR3, as DNA: TGTGCCAGCAGACCCCAGGACGGCGGCCTAGGGGGCAATCAGCCCCAGCATTTT. Translation: CASRPQDGGLGGNQPQHF.

The V gene is TRBV12-5, the J gene TRBJ2-5, with D possibly matching TRBD1 (5 bases). The germline V gene has CDR1 LGHNT and CDR2 FRNRAP. The length of the CDR3 is 13 residues. V was cut by 10 bases and J by 2 bases, with 14 bases left in between. Here the CDR3 DNA reads TGTGCTACAGGCAGGGCCGAGCAAGAGACCCAGTACTTC. Its translation is CATGRAEQETQYF.

The V and J genes are TRBV11-3 and TRBJ1-1, with TRBD1 matching over 7 bases. CDR3 length: 13 residues. Trimming at V came to 3 bases and at J to 4 bases, leaving 2 bases not matched to a gene. CDR1 is SGHNT and CDR2 is YENEEA in the germline V gene. CDR3 DNA sequence: TGTGCCAGCAGCTTCTCAGGGGGCACTGAAGCTTTCTTT. Protein: CASSFSGGTEAFF.

The table lists this clone with a few counts. This chain connects TRBV6-6 to TRBJ2-1, with no clear D. CDR1 is MNHNY and CDR2 is SVGAGI in the germline V gene (reference sequence). CDR3 length equals 12 residues. Trimming cost V 0 bases and J 11 bases, with 8 bases left between them. CDR3 DNA sequence: TGTGCCAGCAGTTACTCTGCAGCGAAGCAGTTCTTC. Protein: CASSYSAAKQFF.

This clone was observed a handful of times. Germline is not matched at one junction end, which may reflect a read error. The chain couples TRBV5-6 to TRBJ2-7; D perhaps matches TRBD2 (5 bases). The CDR3 runs to 12 residues. Germline CDR1 SGHDT, CDR2 YYEEEE. The CDR3 bases are TGTGCCAGCAGCTTTAGCGTATCCGTCCAACACTTC. Its translation is CASSFSVSVQHF.

With regard to this clone: Compared with germline, one end of the junction differs, possibly owing to a read error. The V gene is TRBV5-1, the J gene TRBJ2-1; 10 positions match TRBD2. CDR1 is SGHRS, CDR2 YFSETQ, per germline. The CDR3 covers 18 residues. As DNA, the CDR3 is TGCGCCAGCAGTTTGGGACTAGCGACACAACCAAGCTACAATGAGCAGTTCTTC. Its translation: CASSLGLATQPSYNEQFF.

V usage is TRBV6-6 and J usage is TRBJ2-7, with 7 bases matching TRBD1. V was clipped by 0 bases and J by 2 bases; unmatched bases: 7. This CDR3 comprises 16 residues. Germline-derived CDR1 and CDR2 are MNHNY and SVGAGI (reference sequence). The CDR3 protein is CASSYSTGHPPYEQYF. The CDR3 DNA is TGTGCCAGCAGTTACTCGACAGGGCACCCCCCCTACGAGCAGTACTTC.

This clone showed up just a few times. This chain links TRBV12-5 with TRBJ1-2; D might be TRBD1 (5 bases). Germline V gene sequence: CDR1 LGHNT, CDR2 FRNRAP. The CDR3 runs to 15 residues. The V end was cut by 0 bases, the J end by 6 bases, with 14 bases between. The CDR3 loop is CASGLVPGGLDGYTF. The CDR3, as DNA: TGTGCTAGTGGTTTGGTACCTGGGGGACTTGATGGCTACACCTTC.

This clone appeared once. This chain joins TRBV25-1 and TRBJ1-4, with a weak D call TRBD1 (5 bases). Germline V gene sequence: CDR1 MGHDK, CDR2 SYGVNS. V lost 7 bases to trimming and J lost 6 bases, with 18 bases between them. The CDR3 has 15 residues. CDR3 coding DNA: TGTGCCAGCACCGGAATCAGGGTTACGGATGAAAAACTGTTTTTT. It encodes CASTGIRVTDEKLFF.

This chain links TRBV6-4 with TRBJ1-1; possibly TRBD1 for D (5 bases). The CDR3 runs to 13 residues. Germline CDR1 is MRHNA and CDR2 is SNTAGT. The V end lost 5 bases, the J end lost 5 bases, and 12 bases lay between the germline ends. DNA for the CDR3: TGTGCCAGCAGTAGGGAGGGGTCTACTGAAGCTTTCTTT. It encodes CASSREGSTEAFF.

This chain uses TRBV5-1 with TRBJ2-1, with 12 nucleotides matching TRBD2. Per germline, CDR1 SGHRS and CDR2 YFSETQ. V was pared by 5 bases and J by 8 bases, with 8 bases of the junction left unmatched. The CDR3 has 15 amino acids. The CDR3 loop reads CASRLAGGYPYEQFF. In DNA form, the CDR3 reads TGCGCCAGCAGACTAGCGGGGGGCTACCCCTATGAGCAGTTCTTC.

This chain links TRBV6-1 with TRBJ2-7; 10 bases agree with TRBD1. Trimming at V came to 2 bases and at J to 2 bases, leaving 6 bases not matched to a gene. The CDR3 is 16 residues long. The V gene's germline CDR1 is MNHNS and CDR2 SASEGT. The CDR3 coding sequence is TGTGCCAGCAGTGAACTCGGGACAGGGGTGACCTACGAGCAGTACTTC. It codes for CASSELGTGVTYEQYF.

The chain carries TRBV28 and TRBJ1-2, with D perhaps matching TRBD1 (6 bases). The germline CDR1 and CDR2 sequences are MDHEN and SYDVKM. CDR3 length: 18 amino acids. The germline V and J ends were trimmed by 3 bases and 4 bases, with 24 bases remaining between them. The CDR3 region is CASSFGAPAPGQLYGYTF. DNA for the CDR3: TGTGCCAGCAGTTTCGGGGCCCCCGCGCCCGGACAGCTCTATGGCTACACCTTC.

The CDR3 loop is CASSQGGTSGMIYNEQFF. Written as DNA, the CDR3 is TGTGCCAGCAGCCAAGGGGGGACTAGCGGGATGATCTACAATGAGCAGTTCTTC. This chain uses TRBV7-6 with TRBJ2-1; 13 positions agree with TRBD2. Trimming at V came to 5 bases and at J to 3 bases, leaving 10 bases not matched to a gene. CDR3 size: 18 residues. Germline V gene data show CDR1 as SGHVS and CDR2 as FNYEAQ.